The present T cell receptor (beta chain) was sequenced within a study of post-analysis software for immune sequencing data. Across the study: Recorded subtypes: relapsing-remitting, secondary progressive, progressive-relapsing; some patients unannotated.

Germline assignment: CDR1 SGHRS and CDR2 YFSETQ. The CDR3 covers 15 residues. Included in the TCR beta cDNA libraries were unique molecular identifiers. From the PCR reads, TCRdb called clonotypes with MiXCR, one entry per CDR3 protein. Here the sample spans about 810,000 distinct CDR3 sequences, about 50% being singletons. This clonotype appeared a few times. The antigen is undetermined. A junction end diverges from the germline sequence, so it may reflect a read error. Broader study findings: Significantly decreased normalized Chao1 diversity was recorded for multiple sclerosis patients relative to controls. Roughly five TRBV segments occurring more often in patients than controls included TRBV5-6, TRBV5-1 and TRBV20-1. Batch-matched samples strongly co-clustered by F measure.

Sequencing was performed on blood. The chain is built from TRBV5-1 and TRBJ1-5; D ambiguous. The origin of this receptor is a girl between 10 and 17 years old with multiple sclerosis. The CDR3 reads CASSLDGVSNQPQHF. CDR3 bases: TGTGCCAGCAGTTTAGATGGGGTTAGCAATCAGCCCCAGCATTTT.